The next 9 T cell receptor beta chains were all read from a single sample in a study of T cells in localized non-small cell lung cancer (TCRdb year 2020). Library preparation employed the immunoSEQ multiplex PCR assay. TCRdb holds this immuneACCESS table with in-frame rearrangements only. Some clones are missing; in checked studies, unresolved V genes explain under half, and the rest has no known cause. In this sample the table shows 25,000 to 35,000 clones, about 89% of which occur a single time. The ten largest clones add up to approximately 5% of the sample. Sequenced material: PBMCs, taken before any cancer treatment. The receptors originated from a man aged 35 to 70 with stage II lung adenocarcinoma.

The chain has TRBV5-1 and TRBJ1-2; no definite D call. V was cut by 5 bases and J by 2 bases, with 13 bases left in between. The CDR3 sequence is 14 residues long. The germline V gene has CDR1 SGHRS and CDR2 YFSETQ. The CDR3, as DNA: TGCGCCAGCAGAGATGGCGGGGTCAACTATGGCTACACCTTC. The encoded protein is CASRDGGVNYGYTF.

The chain employs TRBV27 and TRBJ1-1, with 7 bases that match TRBD1. This CDR3 region has 17 residues. The V segment lost 3 bases and the J segment 0 bases; nucleotides outside the gene matches: 10. Germline-derived CDR1 and CDR2 are MNHEY and SMNVEV (reference sequence). The CDR3 protein is CASSLVQGFALNTEAFF. DNA of the CDR3: TGTGCCAGCAGTTTGGTACAGGGGTTTGCCTTGAACACTGAAGCTTTCTTT.

This clone was seen once. This chain connects TRBV11-2 to TRBJ2-1, with D perhaps given as TRBD1 or TRBD2 (5 bases each). CDR3 length: 16 residues. The germline V gene encodes CDR1 SGHAT and CDR2 FQNNGV. Deletions cut 4 bases from V and 6 bases from J, with 19 bases between. This CDR3 is CASSSPLRDGLNEQFF. CDR3 nucleotide sequence: TGTGCCAGCAGCTCACCCCTCCGGGACGGACTCAATGAGCAGTTCTTC. Variable domain in full (rest from reference TRBV11-2 and TRBJ2-1): EAGVAQSPRYKIIEKRQSVAFWCNPISGHATLYWYQQILGQGPKLLIQFQNNGVVDDSQLPKDRFSAERLKGVDSTLKIQPAKLEDSAVYLCASSSPLRDGLNEQFFGPGTRLTVL.

This clone was detected once. The chain combines TRBV10-2 with TRBJ2-1; 11 bases are shared with TRBD2. CDR3 length equals 16 residues. J gave up 8 bases and V 4 bases, and 10 bases lay outside the gene matches. The germline gives CDR1 WSHSY, CDR2 SAAADI. In DNA, the CDR3 is TGCGCCAGCAGTGGACTAGCGGGAAGATCGGTCGATGAGCAGTTCTTC. This translates into CASSGLAGRSVDEQFF.

The chain is built from TRBV6-4 and TRBJ1-5; no definite D call. The length of the CDR3 is 14 residues. Germline V gene data show CDR1 as MRHNA and CDR2 as SNTAGT. The germline V and J ends were trimmed by 3 bases and 0 bases, with 6 bases remaining between them. The CDR3 region is CASSETDSNQPQHF. CDR3 nucleotides: TGTGCCAGCAGTGAAACAGATAGCAATCAGCCCCAGCATTTT.

The rearrangement joins TRBV28 to TRBJ2-7; 12 bases fit TRBD2. The V gene end was trimmed by 8 bases and the J gene end by 6 bases; junction bases not matched to a gene: 8. From germline, CDR1 is MDHEN and CDR2 SYDVKM. The CDR3 sequence is 14 residues long. The CDR3 coding sequence is TGTGCCAGCCGCCTAGCGGGAGGGCCCGGCGAGCAGTACTTC. Protein: CASRLAGGPGEQYF.

The V gene is TRBV11-2, the J gene TRBJ1-2, with D hard to call. This CDR3 contains 14 residues. Between the trimmed V and J ends, which lost 2 bases and 1 base, there was a span of 8 bases. Germline CDR1 SGHAT, CDR2 FQNNGV. CDR3 bases: TGTGCCAGCAGCTTATCGGCAGTTAACTATGGCTACACCTTC. Protein product: CASSLSAVNYGYTF.

CDR3 protein: CASSPQGAVYNEQFF. DNA of the CDR3: TGTGCCAGCAGTCCTCAGGGGGCGGTCTACAATGAGCAGTTCTTC. The chain couples TRBV6-5 to TRBJ2-1, with 8 positions matching TRBD1. V was pared by 5 bases and J by 3 bases, with 6 bases of the junction left unmatched. The V gene's germline CDR1 is MNHEY and CDR2 SVGAGI. The CDR3 contains 15 residues.

The chain has TRBV9 and TRBJ2-2; D remains unclear. Germline assignment: CDR1 SGDLS and CDR2 YYNGEE. The germline V and J ends were trimmed by 0 bases and 0 bases, with 6 bases remaining between them. This CDR3 is 15 amino acids long. DNA of the CDR3: TGTGCCAGCAGCGTAGACTTCGCGAACACCGGGGAGCTGTTTTTT. Translating it yields CASSVDFANTGELFF.